Presented here are 3 T cell receptor beta chains from one specimen sequenced in a study of shared clonotypes between healthy human individuals. Some clones are missing from TCRdb's copy, which holds only in-frame ones; the method was immunoSEQ multiplex PCR. The sample yields about 2 million clones, about 95% seen once. As defined, naive CD8 cells were CD45RO-negative and positively selected for CCR7, with terminally differentiated effector memory CD45RA+ cells excluded. The sample comprised naive CD8+ T cells sorted from blood. The source of these receptors is a man in his late teens or twenties in good health.

This sequence joins TRBV2 and TRBJ1-2; no definite D call. The CDR3 contains 12 residues. The V gene's germline CDR1 is SNHLY and CDR2 FYNNEI. Trimming pared 3 bases from V and 4 bases from J, leaving 6 bases between. The CDR3 sequence is CASSDGGYGYTF. CDR3 sequence (DNA): TGTGCCAGCAGTGACGGTGGCTATGGCTACACCTTC.

The V gene is TRBV4-1, the J gene TRBJ2-5, with D perhaps assigned TRBD1 or TRBD2 (5 bases each). The CDR3 extends over 14 amino acids. V was clipped by 4 bases and J by 2 bases, with 11 bases between them. Germline V gene data show CDR1 as MGHRA and CDR2 as YSYEKL. The CDR3 loop reads CASSRIGTQETQYF. In DNA form, the CDR3 reads TGCGCCAGCAGCCGAATCGGGACGCAAGAGACCCAGTACTTC.

This rearrangement joins TRBV7-3 to TRBJ1-2; possible D gene TRBD1, 6 bases. This CDR3 contains 15 residues. Trimming left V 0 bases short and J 8 bases short, with 16 bases between. Germline-derived CDR1 and CDR2 are SGHTA and FQGTGA. CDR3 sequence (DNA): TGTGCCAGCAGCTTAACGATAGGGGGAGGTGGCGGCTACACCTTC. Encoded protein: CASSLTIGGGGGYTF.